This is a list of T cell receptor beta chains from one sample in a study of control samples from healthy donors and cancer patients. Profiled with immunoSEQ multiplex PCR; TCRdb holds only in-frame clones, not every one. The sample has approximately 190,000 clones; 91% are singletons. Material for sequencing was blood. These receptor sequences come from a man aged 25 to 40 in good health. Both conserved end residues are part of each CDR3. D genes are given only for firm matches. A row's size may be missing; if present it is once, few, many or a size class.

J gene: TRBJ1-1
V gene: TRBV5-1
D gene: -
clone size: -
CDR3 DNA: TGCGCCAGCAGCTCCCAGGGGAAGAACACTGAAGCTTTCTTT
CDR3 protein: CASSSQGKNTEAFF

J gene: TRBJ1-1
V gene: TRBV6-4
D gene: TRBD1
clone size: -
CDR3 DNA: TGTGCCAGCAGTGATACCGACAGGGGCACTGAAGCTTTCTTT
CDR3 protein: CASSDTDRGTEAFF

J gene: TRBJ1-1
V gene: TRBV7-2
D gene: -
clone size: -
CDR3 DNA: TGTGCCAGCAGCTCCGGACAGATTTGGGCTTTCTTT
CDR3 protein: CASSSGQIWAFF

J gene: TRBJ1-5
V gene: TRBV9
D gene: -
clone size: -
CDR3 DNA: TGTGCCAGCAGCCTAGGAGGGCCGGGAAGCAATCAGCCCCAGCATTTT
CDR3 protein: CASSLGGPGSNQPQHF

J gene: TRBJ2-7
V gene: TRBV25-1
D gene: TRBD1
clone size: -
CDR3 DNA: TGTGCCAGCAGTGAGTCCACCTCCCGGACAGGGGAAGAGCAGTACTTC
CDR3 protein: CASSESTSRTGEEQYF

J gene: TRBJ2-1
V gene: TRBV25-1
D gene: -
clone size: -
CDR3 DNA: TGTGCCAGCAGTGAATACGGCGGTTACAATGAGCAGTTCTTC
CDR3 protein: CASSEYGGYNEQFF

J gene: TRBJ2-3
V gene: TRBV9
D gene: TRBD2
clone size: -
CDR3 DNA: TGTGCCAGCAGCGAAAAGCGGGGGGGCCGCACAGATACGCAGTATTTT
CDR3 protein: CASSEKRGGRTDTQYF

J gene: TRBJ2-7
V gene: TRBV4-2
D gene: TRBD2
clone size: -
CDR3 DNA: TGTGCCAGCAGCCAAGGGGTTAGCGGGGGGCCCTACGAGCAGTACTTC
CDR3 protein: CASSQGVSGGPYEQYF

J gene: TRBJ1-5
V gene: TRBV13
D gene: -
clone size: -
CDR3 DNA: TGTGCCAGCAGCTTAGGTCAAAGGAGCAATCAGCCCCAGCATTTT
CDR3 protein: CASSLGQRSNQPQHF

J gene: TRBJ2-7
V gene: TRBV3-1/TRBV3-2
D gene: -
clone size: -
CDR3 DNA: TGTGCCAGCAGCCGTCGGCCGCAGGAGCAGTACTTC
CDR3 protein: CASSRRPQEQYF

J gene: TRBJ1-3
V gene: TRBV5-6
D gene: -
clone size: -
CDR3 DNA: TGTGCCAGCAGCGACAGGAGAATTGGAAACACCATATATTTT
CDR3 protein: CASSDRRIGNTIYF

J gene: TRBJ2-3
V gene: TRBV15
D gene: TRBD2
clone size: -
CDR3 DNA: TGTGCCACCAGCAGAGTGCTAGCGGGGGGTACAGATACGCAGTATTTT
CDR3 protein: CATSRVLAGGTDTQYF

J gene: TRBJ2-5
V gene: TRBV10-1
D gene: -
clone size: -
CDR3 DNA: TGCGCCAGCAGTGAAGGGGATCAAGAGACCCAGTACTTC
CDR3 protein: CASSEGDQETQYF

J gene: TRBJ1-2
V gene: TRBV12-3/TRBV12-4
D gene: -
clone size: -
CDR3 DNA: TGTGCCAGCAGTTTCGGGCAGACCTATGGCTACACCTTC
CDR3 protein: CASSFGQTYGYTF

J gene: TRBJ1-5
V gene: TRBV7-9
D gene: -
clone size: few
CDR3 DNA: TGTGCCAGCAGCTTAGGGGGTTACAGCAATCAGCCCCAGCATTTT
CDR3 protein: CASSLGGYSNQPQHF

J gene: TRBJ2-7
V gene: TRBV2
D gene: -
clone size: few
CDR3 DNA: TGTGCCAGCAGAGAGGGGGAGACCAGCTCCTACGAGCAGTACTTC
CDR3 protein: CASREGETSSYEQYF

J gene: TRBJ2-7
V gene: TRBV7-9
D gene: -
clone size: -
CDR3 DNA: TGTGCCAGCAGCCAACTTTGGGGTGGGCACGAGCAGTACTTC
CDR3 protein: CASSQLWGGHEQYF

J gene: TRBJ2-6
V gene: TRBV11-3
D gene: -
clone size: -
CDR3 DNA: TGTGCCAGCAGCCCCGGGGCGGGGCCTGGGGCCAACGTCCTGACTTTC
CDR3 protein: CASSPGAGPGANVLTF

J gene: TRBJ2-7
V gene: TRBV6-2/TRBV6-3
D gene: TRBD1
clone size: -
CDR3 DNA: TGTGCCAGCAGTTACCGTAAAGGGGACAGGGGACACGAGCAGTACTTC
CDR3 protein: CASSYRKGDRGHEQYF

J gene: TRBJ2-2
V gene: TRBV10-2
D gene: TRBD1
clone size: -
CDR3 DNA: TGCGCCAGCACAGGACAGGACACCGGGGAGCTGTTTTTT
CDR3 protein: CASTGQDTGELFF

J gene: TRBJ1-5
V gene: TRBV6-1
D gene: -
clone size: -
CDR3 DNA: TGTGCCAGCAGTGCAGCCAGGGGCAATCAGCCCCAGCATTTT
CDR3 protein: CASSAARGNQPQHF

J gene: TRBJ2-2
V gene: TRBV15
D gene: -
clone size: -
CDR3 DNA: TGTGCCACCAGACGAGAGAGAGGGGGGGAGCTGTTTTTT
CDR3 protein: CATRRERGGELFF

J gene: TRBJ2-2
V gene: TRBV7-3
D gene: -
clone size: -
CDR3 DNA: TGTGCCAGCAGCTTATCAGCAGGATCTGACGGGGAGCTGTTTTTT
CDR3 protein: CASSLSAGSDGELFF

J gene: TRBJ2-1
V gene: TRBV5-1
D gene: -
clone size: -
CDR3 DNA: TGCGCCAGCAGCCCCGGGGACACGCTTAAGGATGAGCAGTTCTTC
CDR3 protein: CASSPGDTLKDEQFF

J gene: TRBJ2-1
V gene: TRBV11-3
D gene: TRBD2
clone size: -
CDR3 DNA: TGTGCCAGCAGCCCGACCCGGACTAGCGGGGGAGGATATGAGCAGTTCTTC
CDR3 protein: CASSPTRTSGGGYEQFF

J gene: TRBJ2-7
V gene: TRBV5-4
D gene: TRBD1
clone size: -
CDR3 DNA: TGTGCCAGCAGCTTCTGGACAGGGAGCTCCTACGAGCAGTACTTC
CDR3 protein: CASSFWTGSSYEQYF

J gene: TRBJ2-3
V gene: TRBV4-2
D gene: TRBD2
clone size: -
CDR3 DNA: TGTGCCAGCAGCCAAGATTGGGCTAGCGGGGGCAGCACAGATACGCAGTATTTT
CDR3 protein: CASSQDWASGGSTDTQYF

J gene: TRBJ2-2
V gene: TRBV11-3
D gene: -
clone size: -
CDR3 DNA: TGTGCCAGCAGCCCGCAAGGACTCTTTAACACCGGGGAGCTGTTTTTT
CDR3 protein: CASSPQGLFNTGELFF

J gene: TRBJ2-1
V gene: TRBV3-1/TRBV3-2
D gene: TRBD2
clone size: -
CDR3 DNA: TGTGCCAGCAGCCAATCGGGGACTAGCGGGGGGGCAAGGGATGAGCAGTTCTTC
CDR3 protein: CASSQSGTSGGARDEQFF

J gene: TRBJ2-7
V gene: TRBV5-4
D gene: TRBD1
clone size: -
CDR3 DNA: TGTGCCAGCAGCGATATCCGGGACAGGACCTACGAGCAGTACTTC
CDR3 protein: CASSDIRDRTYEQYF

J gene: TRBJ2-3
V gene: TRBV14
D gene: -
clone size: -
CDR3 DNA: TGTGCCAGCAGCCCATTGCTAAGGGGGGCAACCACAGATACGCAGTATTTT
CDR3 protein: CASSPLLRGATTDTQYF

J gene: TRBJ2-1
V gene: TRBV5-1
D gene: -
clone size: -
CDR3 DNA: TGCGCCAGCAGCTTGGCCGGGATGGTCAATGAGCAGTTCTTC
CDR3 protein: CASSLAGMVNEQFF

J gene: TRBJ1-3
V gene: TRBV10-3
D gene: TRBD1
clone size: -
CDR3 DNA: TGTGCCCTCCACAGGGGCCGCTACTCTGGAAACACCATATATTTT
CDR3 protein: CALHRGRYSGNTIYF

J gene: TRBJ2-1
V gene: TRBV27
D gene: -
clone size: -
CDR3 DNA: TGTGCCAGCAGTTTATTAGGGGGGGCTAATGAGCAGTTCTTC
CDR3 protein: CASSLLGGANEQFF

J gene: TRBJ2-1
V gene: TRBV9
D gene: -
clone size: -
CDR3 DNA: TGTGCCAGCAGCGAAAACTGGGACGCCAGGCAGTTCTTC
CDR3 protein: CASSENWDARQFF

J gene: TRBJ1-3
V gene: TRBV7-8
D gene: -
clone size: once
CDR3 DNA: TGTGCCAGCAGCTTAGCGCAGGGTGGGGGAAACACCATATATTTT
CDR3 protein: CASSLAQGGGNTIYF

J gene: TRBJ1-5
V gene: TRBV28
D gene: -
clone size: once
CDR3 DNA: TGTGCCAGCACGCAAGGGACGGTTAGCAATCAGCCCCAGCATTTT
CDR3 protein: CASTQGTVSNQPQHF

J gene: TRBJ2-3
V gene: TRBV5-1
D gene: -
clone size: -
CDR3 DNA: TGCGCCAGCAGCTTGGCCGCGAGTAGCGGCCCAGATACGCAGTATTTT
CDR3 protein: CASSLAASSGPDTQYF

J gene: TRBJ2-1
V gene: TRBV4-1
D gene: -
clone size: -
CDR3 DNA: TGCGCCAGCAGCCCCCCAGCGTCGGACTACAATGAGCAGTTCTTC
CDR3 protein: CASSPPASDYNEQFF

J gene: TRBJ1-5
V gene: TRBV2
D gene: -
clone size: -
CDR3 DNA: TGTGCCAGCAAACGCCTCGGGAGAAATAGCAATCAGCCCCAGCATTTT
CDR3 protein: CASKRLGRNSNQPQHF

J gene: TRBJ1-6
V gene: TRBV7-3
D gene: -
clone size: -
CDR3 DNA: TGTGCCAGCAGCTTAAATAGCGGGAATAATTCACCCCTCCACTTT
CDR3 protein: CASSLNSGNNSPLHF

J gene: TRBJ1-4
V gene: TRBV5-1
D gene: TRBD1
clone size: once
CDR3 DNA: TGCGCCAGCAGCACCTTTACAGGGGGCCCTAATGAAAAACTGTTTTTT
CDR3 protein: CASSTFTGGPNEKLFF

J gene: TRBJ1-2
V gene: TRBV6-5
D gene: -
clone size: -
CDR3 DNA: TGTGCCAGCAGTTACAGCAGGGCGTATGGCTACACCTTC
CDR3 protein: CASSYSRAYGYTF

J gene: TRBJ1-1
V gene: TRBV11-2
D gene: TRBD1
clone size: -
CDR3 DNA: TGTGCCAGCAGCGAAGTTGGGACAGCGAACACTGAAGCTTTCTTT
CDR3 protein: CASSEVGTANTEAFF

J gene: TRBJ2-2
V gene: TRBV13
D gene: TRBD1
clone size: -
CDR3 DNA: TGTGCCAGCAGCAGCCTCAGCAGGGACAGGGGGCTTAACACCGGGGAGCTGTTTTTT
CDR3 protein: CASSSLSRDRGLNTGELFF

J gene: TRBJ2-1
V gene: TRBV3-1/TRBV3-2
D gene: -
clone size: -
CDR3 DNA: TGTGCCAGCAGCCCCTTGAATTCTGAGCAGTTCTTC
CDR3 protein: CASSPLNSEQFF

J gene: TRBJ2-7
V gene: TRBV18
D gene: -
clone size: -
CDR3 DNA: TGTGCCAGCTCACGGGGGTCCCACGAGCAGTACTTC
CDR3 protein: CASSRGSHEQYF

J gene: TRBJ2-3
V gene: TRBV5-1
D gene: TRBD1
clone size: -
CDR3 DNA: TGCGCCAGCAGCCCAGACGGACAGGGGGCGAGAGATACGCAGTATTTT
CDR3 protein: CASSPDGQGARDTQYF

J gene: TRBJ1-1
V gene: TRBV27
D gene: TRBD1
clone size: -
CDR3 DNA: TGTGCCAGCAGTCCAAAGACAGGGGGGAACACTGAAGCTTTCTTT
CDR3 protein: CASSPKTGGNTEAFF

J gene: TRBJ2-7
V gene: TRBV6-1
D gene: TRBD2
clone size: -
CDR3 DNA: TGTGCCAGCAGTGAAGCGCGCGGGGGAAGGCTAGGCGAGCAGTACTTC
CDR3 protein: CASSEARGGRLGEQYF

J gene: TRBJ1-2
V gene: TRBV6-6
D gene: -
clone size: -
CDR3 DNA: TGTGCCAGCACCAGAGGGAGCTATGGCTACACCTTC
CDR3 protein: CASTRGSYGYTF

J gene: TRBJ2-3
V gene: TRBV7-9
D gene: -
clone size: -
CDR3 DNA: TGTGCCAGCAGTTTAAACGGCAGGGATACGCAGTATTTT
CDR3 protein: CASSLNGRDTQYF

J gene: TRBJ2-1
V gene: TRBV5-1
D gene: -
clone size: -
CDR3 DNA: TGCGCCAGCAGCTTGGGGGGAGGCATCTCCTACAATGAGCAGTTCTTC
CDR3 protein: CASSLGGGISYNEQFF

J gene: TRBJ2-7
V gene: TRBV4-1
D gene: TRBD1
clone size: -
CDR3 DNA: TGCGCCAGCAGCCAAGGTCGACAGGGGGCTGAGAACGAGCAGTACTTC
CDR3 protein: CASSQGRQGAENEQYF

J gene: TRBJ2-3
V gene: TRBV6-1
D gene: TRBD1
clone size: -
CDR3 DNA: TGTGCCAGCAGTGAAAGGGACAGGAGCAGATATACGCAGTATTTT
CDR3 protein: CASSERDRSRYTQYF